What follows describes a single T cell receptor (beta chain). The data stem from a study of OX40 agonist ivuxolimab in advanced cancers. Looking at the study overall: Patients were treated with ivuxolimab, an agonistic anti-OX40 (CD134) antibody.

The V gene lost 0 bases and the J gene lost 2 bases, with 14 bases spanning the gap. This CDR3 has 17 amino acids. Germline loops: CDR1 PRHDT, CDR2 FYEKMQ (reference sequence). Libraries were prepared by immunoSEQ multiplex PCR; TCRdb keeps only in-frame clonotypes and omits some of them. The sample holds 45,000 to 60,000 clones, around 80% seen once. Sequencing was performed on CD4+ or CD8+ T cells sorted from blood, taken in a trial of the OX40 agonist ivuxolimab. This TCR derives from an adult with an advanced solid tumor such as melanoma, head and neck, liver or kidney cancer. This sequence joins TRBV13 and TRBJ2-1; possible D gene TRBD1, 5 bases. In DNA form, the CDR3 reads TGTGCCAGCAGCTTAGGTTTGGGGCTCCGTGCCTACAATGAGCAGTTCTTC. Residues: CASSLGLGLRAYNEQFF.